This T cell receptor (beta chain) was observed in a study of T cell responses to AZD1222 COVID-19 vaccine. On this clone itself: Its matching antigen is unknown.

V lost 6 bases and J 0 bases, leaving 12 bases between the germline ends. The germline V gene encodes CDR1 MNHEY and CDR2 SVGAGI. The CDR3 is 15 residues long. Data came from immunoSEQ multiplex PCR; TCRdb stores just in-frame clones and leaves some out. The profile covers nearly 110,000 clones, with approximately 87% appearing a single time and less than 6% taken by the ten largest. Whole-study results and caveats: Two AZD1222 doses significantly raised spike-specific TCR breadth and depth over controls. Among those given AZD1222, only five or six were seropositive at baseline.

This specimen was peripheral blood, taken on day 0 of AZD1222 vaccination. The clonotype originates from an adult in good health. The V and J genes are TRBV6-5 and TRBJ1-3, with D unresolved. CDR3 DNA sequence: TGTGCCAGCAGCCAAGGACGGTTCTCTGGAAACACCATATATTTT. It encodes CASSQGRFSGNTIYF.